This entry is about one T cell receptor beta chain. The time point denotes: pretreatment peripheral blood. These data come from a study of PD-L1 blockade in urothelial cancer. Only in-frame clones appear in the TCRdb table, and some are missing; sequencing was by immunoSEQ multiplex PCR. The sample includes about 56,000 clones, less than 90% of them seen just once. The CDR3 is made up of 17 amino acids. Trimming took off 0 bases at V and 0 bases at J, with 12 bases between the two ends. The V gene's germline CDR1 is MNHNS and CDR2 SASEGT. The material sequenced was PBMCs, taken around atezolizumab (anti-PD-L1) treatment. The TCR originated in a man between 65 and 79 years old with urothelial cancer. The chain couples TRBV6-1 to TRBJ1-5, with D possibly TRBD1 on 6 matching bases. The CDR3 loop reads CASSEAVGGHSNQPQHF. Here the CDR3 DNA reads TGTGCCAGCAGTGAAGCGGTGGGGGGGCATAGCAATCAGCCCCAGCATTTT.